This passage covers 32 T cell receptor beta chains from one sample sequenced in a study of T-cell reconstitution after alpha-beta-depleted transplantation in children. Molecular barcoding with unique molecular identifiers was used for the TCRbeta library. In TCRdb, the PCR reads were re-called with MiXCR into one record per CDR3 protein. Counted here are approximately 270,000 distinct CDR3 sequences, more than 20% occurring once; the ten biggest clones make up 4% to 6%. Sequencing was performed on PBMCs, mostly from graft donor cells, taken 360 days after TCRalphabeta/CD19-depleted stem cell transplant. These receptors came from a female patient between 2 and 15 years old who had a stem cell transplant for congenital amegakaryocytic thrombocytopenia, so the T cells may come from the graft donor.

V usage is TRBV28 and J usage is TRBJ1-5; D possibly corresponds to TRBD1 (6 bases). The germline CDR1 and CDR2 sequences are MDHEN and SYDVKM. Trimming shortened V by 5 bases and J by 9 bases, and 14 bases separated the two germline ends. This CDR3 is built from 13 residues. In DNA, the CDR3 is TGTGCCAGCAGTACGGACAGCGGTGGGCCCCAGCATTTT. Translating it yields CASSTDSGGPQHF.

The J gene is TRBJ2-6, the V gene TRBV4-1, with D perhaps matching TRBD1 or TRBD2 (7 bases each). V lost 2 bases, J lost 1 base, and 15 bases lay in between. CDR3 size: 18 residues. Germline CDR1 is MGHRA and CDR2 is YSYEKL. The CDR3 is CASSQFRGGLSGANVLTF. CDR3 nucleotides: TGCGCCAGCAGCCAATTCAGGGGGGGATTATCTGGGGCCAACGTCCTGACTTTC.

The chain combines TRBV5-1 with TRBJ1-1, with unresolved D. The CDR3 is made up of 15 amino acids. Trimming pared 1 base from V and 1 base from J, leaving 11 bases between. Germline CDR1 and CDR2: SGHRS and YFSETQ. The CDR3 protein is CASSLMEIGNTEAFF. CDR3 DNA sequence: TGCGCCAGCAGCTTGATGGAGATCGGGAACACTGAAGCTTTCTTT.

This clonotype was observed a few times. This chain links TRBV15 with TRBJ2-7; 11 bases are shared with TRBD2. The length of the CDR3 is 20 residues. J lost 2 bases, V lost 0 bases, and 15 bases had no gene match. Germline CDR1 and CDR2: LNHNV and YYDKDF (reference sequence). The CDR3: CATSRDGPGLAVDPAYEQYF. In DNA form, the CDR3 reads TGTGCCACCAGCAGAGATGGACCGGGACTAGCGGTAGACCCAGCCTACGAGCAGTACTTC. Looking up the rest from reference TRBV15 and TRBJ2-7 gives the full variable domain: DAMVIQNPRYQVTQFGKPVTLSCSQTLNHNVMYWYQQKSSQAPKLLFHYYDKDFNNEADTPDNFQSRRPNTSFCFLDIRSPGLGDTAMYLCATSRDGPGLAVDPAYEQYFGPGTRLTVT.

The gene calls are TRBV28 and TRBJ1-5; D perhaps matches TRBD1 (5 bases). Deletions cut 6 bases from V and 3 bases from J, with 15 bases between. Germline V gives CDR1 MDHEN, CDR2 SYDVKM. The CDR3 loop spans 15 amino acids. CDR3 DNA sequence: TGTGCCAGCAGCACCGGGACGGCCAACAATCAGCCCCAGCATTTT. Translation: CASSTGTANNQPQHF.

Here the CDR3 DNA reads TGTGCCAGCAGCTTGCAAGGGATAAGGGACAGGCCCTACGAGCAGTACTTC. This gives the protein CASSLQGIRDRPYEQYF. This chain connects TRBV5-5 to TRBJ2-7; TRBD1 matches at 8 bases. The junction had 11 bases not matched to a gene; V was cut back by 1 base and J by 2 bases. Germline CDR1 is SGHKS and CDR2 is YYEKEE (reference sequence). The CDR3 has 17 residues.

This clonotype has a single count. The germline gene is not matched at one end of the junction; a read error may be the cause. The genes are TRBV7-9 and TRBJ2-5, with TRBD2 matching over 11 bases. The CDR3 is 17 residues long. Germline CDR1 SEHNR, CDR2 FQNEAQ (reference sequence). The CDR3 DNA reads as TGTGCCATCAGCCAACCGGGACTAGCGGTACGTGGAGAGACCCAGTACTTC. This translates into CAISQPGLAVRGETQYF.

The genes are TRBV15 and TRBJ1-1; possibly TRBD1 for D (5 bases). The CDR3 spans 13 residues. Germline values: CDR1 LNHNV, CDR2 YYDKDF (reference sequence). The V end lost 6 bases, the J end lost 0 bases, and 8 bases lay between the germline ends. This chain's CDR3 is CATSRGVNTEAFF. In DNA, the CDR3 is TGTGCCACCAGTCGGGGGGTGAACACTGAAGCTTTCTTT.

In its sample, this clonotype was seen a few times. The rearrangement links TRBV12-3 or TRBV12-4 to TRBJ1-4, with 7 bases lining up with TRBD1. This CDR3 is 14 amino acids long. V was clipped by 6 bases and J by 6 bases; unmatched bases: 7. CDR3 nucleotides: TGTGCCAGCAGCCCGACAGGGTTAGATGAAAAACTGTTTTTT. Protein: CASSPTGLDEKLFF.

The rearrangement links TRBV4-2 to TRBJ1-3, with 7 positions matching TRBD1. V lost 4 bases and J lost 2; bases outside the gene matches: 8. Germline CDR1 is LGHNA and CDR2 is YNFKEQ. The CDR3 runs to 16 residues. CDR3 nucleotides: TGTGCCAGCAGCCGGGAGAGACAGGGCCCTGGAAACACCATATATTTT. Amino acid sequence: CASSRERQGPGNTIYF.

A few counts support this clonotype. The chain employs TRBV7-8 and TRBJ2-6, with D perhaps matching TRBD1 (5 bases). V lost 2 bases, J lost 4 bases, and 18 bases lay in between. The germline V gene encodes CDR1 SGHVS and CDR2 FQNEAQ. CDR3 length: 18 amino acids. CDR3 loop: CASSLTQGWDRGANVLTF. Here the CDR3 DNA reads TGTGCCAGCAGCTTAACCCAGGGCTGGGATCGGGGGGCCAACGTCCTGACTTTC.

The DNA of the CDR3 is TGTGCCAGCACGGATGCAAAGACCCAGTACTTC. Translating gives CASTDAKTQYF. The gene calls are TRBV28 and TRBJ2-5; no reliable D call. Trimming left V 7 bases short and J 6 bases short, with 9 bases between. CDR1 and CDR2 (germline): MDHEN, SYDVKM. The CDR3 consists of 11 residues.

The DNA of the CDR3 is TGTGCCAGCAGTCTCCGGGACGCAGGCACAGATACGCAGTATTTT. Translating gives CASSLRDAGTDTQYF. This chain connects TRBV12-3 or TRBV12-4 to TRBJ2-3, with D possibly called TRBD1 or TRBD2 (5 bases each). The CDR3 totals 15 residues. Trimming shortened V by 5 bases and J by 1 base, and 13 bases separated the two germline ends.

In nucleotides, the CDR3 is TGTGCCAGCAGCAGGGCCCTACAGCCCCAGCATTTT. Protein: CASSRALQPQHF. The J gene is TRBJ1-5, the V gene TRBV6-2 or TRBV6-3, with D perhaps TRBD1 (5 bases). Germline loops: CDR1 MNHEY, CDR2 SVGEGT. V lost 6 bases and J lost 7, with 10 bases in between. This CDR3 region has 12 residues.

This chain uses TRBV12-3 or TRBV12-4 with TRBJ2-7, with D possibly TRBD1 on 5 matching bases. The CDR3 has 12 residues. The V gene lost 4 bases and the J gene lost 4 bases, with 8 bases spanning the gap. The CDR3 region has the DNA TGTGCCAGCAGTTCCGACAGATACGAGCAGTACTTC. Translation gives CASSSDRYEQYF.

This clonotype showed up many times. One junction end does not reproduce the germline sequence, and a read error may be involved. V and J are TRBV5-1 and TRBJ2-1; 10 bases are shared with TRBD1. CDR1 and CDR2 from the germline V gene are SGHRS and YFSETQ. The CDR3 totals 15 residues. CDR3 in DNA: TGTGCCAGCAGTTTAGGGGACAGGGGTTACAATGAGCAGTTCTTC. Its translation: CASSLGDRGYNEQFF.

There are a few counts of this clonotype. The J gene is TRBJ2-7, the V gene TRBV6-2 or TRBV6-3; tentative D call: TRBD1 (6 bases). Germline V gene lookup returns CDR1 MNHEY and CDR2 SVGEGT. The CDR3 is 14 residues long. Trimming took off 8 bases at V and 0 bases at J, with 14 bases between the two ends. The CDR3 is CASSGTMGSYEQYF. Written as DNA, the CDR3 is TGTGCCAGCTCGGGGACAATGGGCTCCTACGAGCAGTACTTC.

The rearrangement joins TRBV12-3 or TRBV12-4 to TRBJ2-1, with 12 bases identical to TRBD2. The CDR3 contains 18 residues. The ends lost 2 bases at V and 6 bases at J; junction bases unmatched: 11. CDR3 nucleotides: TGTGCCAGCAGTTTAAGACTAGCGGGAGAATCTCTTCGCAATGAGCAGTTCTTC. This gives the protein CASSLRLAGESLRNEQFF.

The V call is TRBV10-3, the J call TRBJ2-3; TRBD2 agrees at 8 bases. The junction had 10 bases not matched to a gene; V was cut back by 5 bases and J by 6 bases. Germline lookup yields CDR1 ENHRY and CDR2 SYGVKD. The CDR3 runs to 15 residues. CDR3 amino acids: CAISPGLGTRDTQYF. Here the CDR3 DNA reads TGTGCCATCAGTCCGGGACTAGGTACACGGGATACGCAGTATTTT.

The V gene is TRBV14, the J gene TRBJ2-2, with 7 nucleotides matching TRBD1. Trimming removed 7 bases from V and 5 bases from J; junction bases left unmatched: 4. CDR1 and CDR2 from the germline V gene are SGHDN and FVKESK. The CDR3 is made up of 13 amino acids. In DNA, the CDR3 is TGTGCCAGCACCCAGGGGGTGACCGGGGAGCTGTTTTTT. Residues: CASTQGVTGELFF.

A few counts support this clonotype. This chain connects TRBV4-1 to TRBJ1-6; D ambiguous. Deletions cut 2 bases from V and 8 bases from J, with 16 bases between. The CDR3 length is 16 residues. Germline values: CDR1 MGHRA, CDR2 YSYEKL. In DNA form, the CDR3 reads TGCGCCAGCAGCCAAAAATCTCGCTCCAGCGATTCACCCCTCCACTTT. Translated, it gives CASSQKSRSSDSPLHF.

This clonotype was detected a few times. The chain combines TRBV10-3 with TRBJ2-1; a weak D match, TRBD2 (6 bases). Trimming pared 7 bases from V and 0 bases from J, leaving 13 bases between. Germline values: CDR1 ENHRY, CDR2 SYGVKD. The length of the CDR3 is 15 residues. CDR3 DNA sequence: TGTGCCATCAACCAAAGACTAGACTCCTACAATGAGCAGTTCTTC. Amino acids: CAINQRLDSYNEQFF.

V is TRBV30 and J is TRBJ1-2; D ambiguous. In germline, CDR1 is GTSNPN, CDR2 SVGIG (reference sequence). This CDR3 is 15 amino acids long. Trimming shortened V by 0 bases and J by 7 bases, and 18 bases separated the two germline ends. The CDR3 nucleotides are TGTGCCTGGAGTGTACCCGGGCGGCAGACAAGTGGCTACACCTTC. Protein: CAWSVPGRQTSGYTF.

This clonotype has more than one count but fewer than ten. This sequence joins TRBV11-2 and TRBJ2-7; D remains unclear. This CDR3 has 15 residues. Germline values: CDR1 SGHAT, CDR2 FQNNGV. Trimming took off 3 bases at V and 2 bases at J, with 14 bases between the two ends. In nucleotides, the CDR3 is TGTGCCAGCAGCTTGTCGAGCTTCCCCACCTACGAGCAGTACTTC. Translating gives CASSLSSFPTYEQYF.

The chain has TRBV7-2 and TRBJ1-5; D call uncertain. Germline V gene sequence: CDR1 SGHTA, CDR2 FQGNSA. The V end was cut by 1 base, the J end by 4 bases, with 11 bases between. The CDR3 has 15 amino acids. The CDR3 nucleotides are TGTGCCAGCAGCTTAGTCGGGCAGCGTAATCAGCCCCAGCATTTT. Its protein is CASSLVGQRNQPQHF.

This chain links TRBV19 with TRBJ2-4, with 14 bases that match TRBD2. The length of the CDR3 is 20 residues. With 4 bases clipped from V and 0 bases from J, the junction kept 11 bases outside the gene matches. Germline CDR1 reads LNHDA; CDR2 reads SQIVND (reference sequence). This CDR3 reads CASSSRTSGRRPLAKNIQYF. The DNA for the CDR3 is TGTGCCAGTAGTAGTCGGACTAGCGGGAGGAGACCCCTAGCCAAAAACATTCAGTACTTC.

This clonotype was seen ten or more times. V gene TRBV6-1 combines with J gene TRBJ2-3; D ambiguous. The germline V and J ends were trimmed by 5 bases and 3 bases, with 9 bases remaining between them. This CDR3 is 13 amino acids long. CDR1 is MNHNS and CDR2 is SASEGT in the germline V gene. CDR3 sequence: CASSTRRTDTQYF. The CDR3 nucleotides are TGTGCCAGCAGTACCCGCCGGACAGATACGCAGTATTTT.

CDR3 sequence: CATSEVAGAPDTQYF. Here the CDR3 DNA reads TGTGCCACCAGTGAGGTAGCGGGAGCACCAGATACGCAGTATTTT. The chain combines TRBV24-1 with TRBJ2-3; 9 positions agree with TRBD2. The CDR3 length is 15 residues. The ends lost 4 bases at V and 4 bases at J; junction bases unmatched: 5. Germline V lookup: CDR1 KGHDR, CDR2 SFDVKD.

The V gene is TRBV29-1, the J gene TRBJ1-5; TRBD1 is a possible D gene (5 bases). V was clipped by 4 bases and J by 2 bases, with 18 bases between them. The CDR3 contains 16 residues. The germline CDR1 and CDR2 sequences are SQVTM and ANQGSEA. DNA of the CDR3: TGCAGCGTTGGCGGGACGGGAGTCTCTGGCAATCAGCCCCAGCATTTT. Protein product: CSVGGTGVSGNQPQHF. Complete variable domain (other parts from reference TRBV29-1 and TRBJ1-5): SAVISQKPSRDICQRGTSLTIQCQVDSQVTMMFWYRQQPGQSLTLIATANQGSEATYESGFVIDKFPISRPNLTFSTLTVSNMSPEDSSIYLCSVGGTGVSGNQPQHFGDGTRLSIL.

This clonotype was picked up many times. The DNA of the CDR3 is TGTGCCAGCAGTTTAGCGCGTGCGAACACTGAAGCTTTCTTT. Its protein is CASSLARANTEAFF. This chain joins TRBV12-3 or TRBV12-4 and TRBJ1-1; D gene unclear. The V end lost 0 bases, the J end lost 1 base, and 6 bases lay between the germline ends. CDR3 length: 14 residues.

This clonotype has only a few counts. The CDR3 nucleotides are TGTGCCAGCAGTTTACGTGTGGTGGCTGAAGCTTTCTTT. Residues: CASSLRVVAEAFF. This chain joins TRBV28 and TRBJ1-1; D not resolved. CDR1 is MDHEN, CDR2 SYDVKM, per germline. Trimming took off 2 bases at V and 6 bases at J, with 10 bases between the two ends. The CDR3 is 13 amino acids.

This chain connects TRBV4-2 to TRBJ2-5; tentative D call: TRBD2 (6 bases). Germline V gives CDR1 LGHNA, CDR2 YNFKEQ. Trimming stripped 0 bases from V and 2 bases from J, with 13 bases between. This CDR3 has 16 amino acids. The CDR3 bases are TGTGCCAGCAGCCAAGAGCTCCAGGGAGGACAAGAGACCCAGTACTTC. Amino acids: CASSQELQGGQETQYF.